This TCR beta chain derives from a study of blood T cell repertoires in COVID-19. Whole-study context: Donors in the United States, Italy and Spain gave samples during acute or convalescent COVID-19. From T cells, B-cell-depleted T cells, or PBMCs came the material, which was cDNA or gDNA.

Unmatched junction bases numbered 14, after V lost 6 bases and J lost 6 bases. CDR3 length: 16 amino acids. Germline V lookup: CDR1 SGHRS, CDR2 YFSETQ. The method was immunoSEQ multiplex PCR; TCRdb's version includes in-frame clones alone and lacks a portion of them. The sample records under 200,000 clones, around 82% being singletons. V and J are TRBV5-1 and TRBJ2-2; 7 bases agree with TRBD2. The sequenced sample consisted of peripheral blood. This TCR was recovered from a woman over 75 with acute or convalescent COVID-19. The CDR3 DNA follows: TGCGCCAGCAATTCCCTCGGACTAGTTGGGTCCGGGGAGCTGTTTTTT. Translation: CASNSLGLVGSGELFF. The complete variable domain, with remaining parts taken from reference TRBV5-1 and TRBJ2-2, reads KAGVTQTPRYLIKTRGQQVTLSCSPISGHRSVSWYQQTPGQGLQFLFEYFSETQRNKGNFPGRFSGRQFSNSRSEMNVSTLELGDSALYLCASNSLGLVGSGELFFGEGSRLTVL.